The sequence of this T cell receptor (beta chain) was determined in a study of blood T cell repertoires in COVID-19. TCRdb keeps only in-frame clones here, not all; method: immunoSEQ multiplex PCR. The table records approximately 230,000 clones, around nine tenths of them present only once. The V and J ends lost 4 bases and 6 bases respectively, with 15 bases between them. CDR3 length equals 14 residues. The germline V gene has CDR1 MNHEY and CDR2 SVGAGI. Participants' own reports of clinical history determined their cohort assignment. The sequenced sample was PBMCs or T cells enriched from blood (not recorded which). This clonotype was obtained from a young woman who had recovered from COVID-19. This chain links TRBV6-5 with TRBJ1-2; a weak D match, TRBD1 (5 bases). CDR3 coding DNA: TGTGCCAGCAGTTCCCTCGGGGGTTTGGATGGCTACACCTTC. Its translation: CASSSLGGLDGYTF.